This T cell receptor (beta chain) was obtained from a study of cytomegalovirus exposure and HLA in healthy donors. CDR1 SEHNR and CDR2 FQNEAQ come from the germline V gene (reference sequence). CDR3 size: 17 residues. Trimming shortened V by 5 bases and J by 0 bases, and 20 bases separated the two germline ends. This clone showed up just a few times. Profiled with immunoSEQ multiplex PCR; TCRdb holds only in-frame clones, not every one. Altogether some 140,000 clones are present, 84% being singletons, with the ten largest covering about 1.5%. The source of this sequence is a woman in her twenties or thirties in good health and CMV-seronegative. This chain joins TRBV7-9 and TRBJ2-7, with D tentatively TRBD2 (6 bases). The sample consisted of PBMCs. The CDR3 here is CASSPLWRGGSSYEQYF. The CDR3 region has the DNA TGTGCCAGCAGCCCCCTATGGCGGGGCGGAAGCTCCTACGAGCAGTACTTC. The whole variable domain, filled in from reference TRBV7-9 and TRBJ2-7, reads DTGVSQNPRHKITKRGQNVTFRCDPISEHNRLYWYRQTLGQGPEFLTYFQNEAQLEKSRLLSDRFSAERPKGSFSTLEIQRTEQGDSAMYLCASSPLWRGGSSYEQYFGPGTRLTVT.